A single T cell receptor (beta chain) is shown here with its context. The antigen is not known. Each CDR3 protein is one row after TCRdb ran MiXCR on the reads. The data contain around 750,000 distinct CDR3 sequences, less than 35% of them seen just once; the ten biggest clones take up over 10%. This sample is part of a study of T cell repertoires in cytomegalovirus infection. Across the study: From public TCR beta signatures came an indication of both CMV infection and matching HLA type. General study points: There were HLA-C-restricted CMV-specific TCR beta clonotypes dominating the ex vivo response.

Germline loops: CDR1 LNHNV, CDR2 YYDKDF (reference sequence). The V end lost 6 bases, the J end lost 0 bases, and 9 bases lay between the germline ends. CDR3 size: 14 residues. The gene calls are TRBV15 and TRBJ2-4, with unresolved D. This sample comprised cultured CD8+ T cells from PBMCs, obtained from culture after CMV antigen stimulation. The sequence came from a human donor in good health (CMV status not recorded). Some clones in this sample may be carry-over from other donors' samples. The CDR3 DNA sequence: TGTGCCACCAGTCCCATCCGAGCCAAAAACATTCAGTACTTC. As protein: CATSPIRAKNIQYF.